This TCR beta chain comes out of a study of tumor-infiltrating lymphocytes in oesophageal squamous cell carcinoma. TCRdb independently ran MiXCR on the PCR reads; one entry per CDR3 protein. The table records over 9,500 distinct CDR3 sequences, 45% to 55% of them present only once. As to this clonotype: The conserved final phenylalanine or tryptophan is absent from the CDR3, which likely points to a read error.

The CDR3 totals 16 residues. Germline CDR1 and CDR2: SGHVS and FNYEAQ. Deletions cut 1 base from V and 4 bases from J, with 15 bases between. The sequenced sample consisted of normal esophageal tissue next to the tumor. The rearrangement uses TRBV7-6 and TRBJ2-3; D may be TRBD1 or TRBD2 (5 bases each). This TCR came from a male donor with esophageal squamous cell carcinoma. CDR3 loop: CASSLGTRGRADTQYS. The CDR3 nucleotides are TGTGCCAGCAGCTTAGGGACACGGGGTCGGGCAGATACGCAGTATTCT.